The 23 T cell receptor beta chains below all came from one sample that was sequenced in a study of shared clonotypes between healthy human individuals. Some clones are missing from TCRdb's copy, which holds only in-frame ones; the method was immunoSEQ multiplex PCR. The profile shows about 1.5 million clones, about 98% of them singletons. Sample: naive CD4+ T cells sorted from blood. Regarding subset: CD45RA+ positively selected. Receptors were obtained from a man under 40 in good health.

The chain has TRBV7-2 and TRBJ2-7; possible D gene TRBD1, 6 bases. This CDR3 comprises 14 residues. The germline V gene encodes CDR1 SGHTA and CDR2 FQGNSA. The ends were cut back, 5 bases at V and 2 bases at J, with 13 bases in the middle. The CDR3 DNA reads TGTGCCAGCAGCCCGCAGACAGGTCCCTACGAGCAGTACTTC. Amino acids: CASSPQTGPYEQYF.

Turning to this clone: Other nucleotide sequences in the sample specify the same CDR3. CDR3: CASSVSLQETQYF. CDR3 bases: TGTGCCAGCAGCGTTTCGTTACAAGAGACCCAGTACTTC. This chain links TRBV9 with TRBJ2-5; no clear D. Germline V gene data show CDR1 as SGDLS and CDR2 as YYNGEE. The length of the CDR3 is 13 residues. Trimming removed 2 bases at V and 2 bases at J, with 7 bases between.

This chain links TRBV20-1 with TRBJ2-7; no definite D call. Germline CDR1 DFQATT, CDR2 SNEGSKA (reference sequence). V was cut by 3 bases and J by 6 bases, with 6 bases left in between. This CDR3 has 10 amino acids. The CDR3 coding sequence is TGCAGTGCTAGGGTGGGCGAGCAGTACTTC. Translation gives CSARVGEQYF.

The V and J genes are TRBV28 and TRBJ1-2; maybe TRBD1 (6 bases). Germline loops: CDR1 MDHEN, CDR2 SYDVKM. V lost 3 bases, J lost 2 bases, and 10 bases lay in between. This CDR3 region has 14 residues. The CDR3 loop is CASSLGTNNYGYTF. In nucleotides, the CDR3 is TGTGCCAGCAGTTTGGGGACAAACAACTATGGCTACACCTTC.

In its sample, this clone was seen once. Other DNA sequences in this sample translate to the same CDR3. This sequence joins TRBV5-4 and TRBJ2-5; tentatively, D is TRBD1 (6 bases). Germline loops: CDR1 SGHNT, CDR2 YYREEE (reference sequence). CDR3 length: 14 amino acids. Trimming took 4 bases from V and 1 from J, leaving 11 bases between them. CDR3 sequence (DNA): TGTGCCAGCAGCCCTGGGACAAGCCAAGAGACCCAGTACTTC. It translates to CASSPGTSQETQYF.

The genes are TRBV7-8 and TRBJ2-5, with TRBD1 matching 7 bases. The V gene's germline CDR1 is SGHVS and CDR2 FQNEAQ. J was trimmed by 4 bases and V by 6 bases; bases with no gene match: 8. CDR3 length: 14 amino acids. The CDR3 here is CASRLGRTGETQYF. As DNA, the CDR3 is TGTGCCAGCAGACTGGGTAGGACAGGAGAGACCCAGTACTTC.

The chain joins TRBV7-6 to TRBJ2-7; TRBD2 agrees at 7 bases. The CDR3 is 16 amino acids. Germline V gene data show CDR1 as SGHVS and CDR2 as FNYEAQ. The ends lost 1 base at V and 1 base at J; junction bases unmatched: 7. For the CDR3, the DNA is TGTGCCAGCAGCTTAGGGGGTAGCGGGCCTTCCTACGAGCAGTACTTC. It yields the protein CASSLGGSGPSYEQYF.

The chain combines TRBV7-8 with TRBJ2-7, with D hard to call. V lost 0 bases, J lost 3 bases, and 9 bases lay in between. The CDR3 runs to 14 residues. Per the germline V gene, CDR1 is SGHVS and CDR2 is FQNEAQ. CDR3 DNA: TGTGCCAGCAGCTTAGCAGAGTCTCTCTACGAGCAGTACTTC. This sequence encodes CASSLAESLYEQYF.

This clone was picked up one time. The chain carries TRBV19 and TRBJ2-2; D is ambiguous. Trimming stripped 6 bases from V and 0 bases from J, with 8 bases between. This CDR3 comprises 14 residues. CDR1 is LNHDA, CDR2 SQIVND, per germline (reference sequence). The CDR3: CASRKDTNTGELFF. CDR3 DNA sequence: TGTGCCAGTAGAAAGGATACGAACACCGGGGAGCTGTTTTTT.

In DNA form, the CDR3 reads TGTGCCAGCTCACCAGTTAGGACGGGGATCTATGGCTACACCTTC. This encodes CASSPVRTGIYGYTF. V and J are TRBV18 and TRBJ1-2; D is unclear. The length of the CDR3 is 15 residues. The ends were cut back, 2 bases at V and 4 bases at J, with 14 bases in the middle. Germline V CDR1 and CDR2: KGHSH, LQKENI.

The rearrangement links TRBV28 to TRBJ2-1, with 11 bases matching TRBD1. Germline V gives CDR1 MDHEN, CDR2 SYDVKM. The CDR3 is 14 residues long. V shed 8 bases and J 8 bases; nucleotides not matched to a gene: 8. The CDR3: CASEADRGLDEQFF. The CDR3 nucleotides are TGTGCCAGCGAGGCGGACAGGGGGCTTGATGAGCAGTTCTTC. Full variable domain (outside the CDR3, taken from reference TRBV28 and TRBJ2-1): DVKVTQSSRYLVKRTGEKVFLECVQDMDHENMFWYRQDPGLGLRLIYFSYDVKMKEKGDIPEGYSVSREKKERFSLILESASTNQTSMYLCASEADRGLDEQFFGPGTRLTVL.

This clone was picked up one time. This chain links TRBV7-2 with TRBJ2-7, with 7 bases lining up with TRBD2. The V gene's germline CDR1 is SGHTA and CDR2 FQGNSA. CDR3 length: 15 residues. V was pared by 1 base and J by 2 bases, with 5 bases of the junction left unmatched. DNA of the CDR3: TGTGCCAGCAGCTTAGTCCAGCGGGGTACCTACGAGCAGTACTTC. Residues: CASSLVQRGTYEQYF.

This chain uses TRBV29-1 with TRBJ1-1; 7 nucleotides align to TRBD1. V lost 7 bases and J lost 5; bases outside the gene matches: 4. There are 11 residues in the CDR3. Germline assignment: CDR1 SQVTM and CDR2 ANQGSEA. This CDR3 is CSARQGTEAFF. The CDR3 DNA reads as TGCAGCGCAAGACAGGGAACTGAAGCTTTCTTT.

The chain couples TRBV7-3 to TRBJ2-3; tentatively, D is TRBD2 (6 bases). Trimming stripped 4 bases from V and 10 bases from J, with 21 bases between. CDR1 is SGHTA, CDR2 FQGTGA, per germline. CDR3 size: 15 residues. CDR3 coding DNA: TGTGCCAGCAGCTCCCCCCCGGGGGTTGCCGAAGCGCAGTATTTT. Protein sequence: CASSSPPGVAEAQYF.

The V and J genes are TRBV18 and TRBJ2-1; 9 bases are a match to TRBD2. This CDR3 spans 15 amino acids. Losses at the gene ends were 1 base for V and 10 bases for J; bases not matched to a gene: 8. Germline CDR1 KGHSH, CDR2 LQKENI. For the CDR3, the DNA is TGTGCCAGCTCACCACTTATCGCCCTAGCGGGAGAGCAGTTCTTC. It specifies CASSPLIALAGEQFF.

This clone showed up just once. V usage is TRBV27 and J usage is TRBJ2-2; 9 bases fit TRBD1. Trimming removed 6 bases from V and 7 bases from J; junction bases left unmatched: 6. The CDR3 is 14 amino acids. Germline V gene lookup returns CDR1 MNHEY and CDR2 SMNVEV (reference sequence). The CDR3 loop reads CASRVQGANGELFF. CDR3 bases: TGTGCCAGCAGGGTACAGGGGGCGAACGGGGAGCTGTTTTTT.

The chain joins TRBV6-5 to TRBJ2-1; tentatively, D is TRBD2 (6 bases). Germline V gene data show CDR1 as MNHEY and CDR2 as SVGAGI. Trimming cost V 1 base and J 9 bases, with 16 bases left between them. This CDR3 has 15 residues. In DNA form, the CDR3 reads TGTGCCAGCAGTTACTGGCCATCTAACGGGGGTGAGCAGTTCTTC. Residues: CASSYWPSNGGEQFF.

The chain uses TRBV27 and TRBJ2-4; D is possibly TRBD1 or TRBD2 (5 bases each). Germline V gives CDR1 MNHEY, CDR2 SMNVEV (reference sequence). The V gene lost 3 bases and the J gene lost 1 base, with 19 bases spanning the gap. The CDR3 runs 18 residues. The CDR3 coding sequence is TGTGCCAGCAGTTTCCAGGGAGTTAGTGGAGTGGCCAAAAACATTCAGTACTTC. This gives the protein CASSFQGVSGVAKNIQYF.

This chain uses TRBV4-2 with TRBJ1-2; the D gene is possibly TRBD1 (5 bases). Trimming took off 1 base at V and 1 base at J, with 7 bases between the two ends. CDR3 size: 14 residues. Per germline, CDR1 LGHNA and CDR2 YNFKEQ. CDR3 residues: CASSQVDSNYGYTF. The CDR3 region has the DNA TGTGCCAGCAGCCAAGTCGACAGTAACTATGGCTACACCTTC.

The chain links TRBV5-1 to TRBJ2-3; possibly TRBD1 or TRBD2 for D (6 bases each). Germline CDR1 reads SGHRS; CDR2 reads YFSETQ. This CDR3 contains 16 residues. V was cut by 4 bases and J by 2 bases, with 17 bases left in between. The CDR3 is CASSRGLQRHTDTQYF. The CDR3 nucleotides read TGCGCCAGCAGCCGGGGGCTGCAGCGCCACACAGATACGCAGTATTTT.

The chain joins TRBV9 to TRBJ1-5, with D tentatively TRBD1 (5 bases). Germline V CDR1 and CDR2: SGDLS, YYNGEE. The CDR3 totals 14 residues. V lost 0 bases and J 10 bases, leaving 14 bases between the germline ends. The CDR3: CASSVDGTGGPQHF. The CDR3 coding sequence is TGTGCCAGCAGCGTAGATGGGACGGGGGGACCCCAGCATTTT.

The chain has TRBV7-6 and TRBJ1-5; possible D gene TRBD1, 5 bases. This CDR3 spans 16 amino acids. Germline CDR1 is SGHVS and CDR2 is FNYEAQ. V shed 0 bases and J shed 0 bases, with 9 bases lying between them. The CDR3 loop is CASSLAPGDSNQPQHF. The DNA of the CDR3 is TGTGCCAGCAGCTTAGCGCCGGGGGATAGCAATCAGCCCCAGCATTTT.

This clone was counted once. The genes are TRBV27 and TRBJ2-3; 9 bases agree with TRBD2. The CDR3 consists of 16 residues. CDR1 is MNHEY, CDR2 SMNVEV, per germline (reference sequence). V dropped 3 bases and J dropped 3; count of bases not matched to a gene: 7. The CDR3 DNA reads TGTGCCAGCAGTTTTCTCGGCGGGAGGGAAACAGATACGCAGTATTTT. This sequence encodes CASSFLGGRETDTQYF.